These 3 T cell receptor beta chains were sequenced from one sample in a study of post-analysis software for immune sequencing data. General observations from the study: Four or five TRBV segments (TRBV5-6, TRBV5-1 and TRBV20-1 among them) occurred more frequently in patients than in controls.

The TCR beta cDNA libraries contained unique molecular identifiers. One entry per CDR3 protein results from TCRdb running MiXCR on the PCR reads. The table includes around 770,000 distinct CDR3 sequences, approximately 44% detected once. For these receptors, no antigen is known. The sequenced sample was blood. These receptors came from a girl aged 10 to 17 with multiple sclerosis.

The gene calls are TRBV9 and TRBJ2-3; perhaps D is TRBD1 or TRBD2 (5 bases each). In germline, CDR1 is SGDLS, CDR2 YYNGEE. The length of the CDR3 is 16 residues. V was shortened by 3 bases and J by 4 bases, with 18 bases between the two germline ends. The CDR3 reads CASSDRRGRSPDTQYF. CDR3 in DNA: TGTGCCAGCAGCGATAGACGGGGACGGAGCCCAGATACGCAGTATTTT.

This clonotype has just a few counts. The chain is built from TRBV4-3 and TRBJ2-5; D is perhaps TRBD2 (6 bases). CDR1 is LGHNA, CDR2 YSLEER, per germline. The CDR3 consists of 16 residues. The V end lost 0 bases, the J end lost 11 bases, and 22 bases lay between the germline ends. The CDR3 spells CASSQDVAESLEEQYF. DNA of the CDR3: TGCGCCAGCAGCCAAGATGTAGCGGAGTCGTTGGAAGAGCAGTACTTC.

This chain joins TRBV15 and TRBJ2-5; the D gene is possibly TRBD2 (5 bases). The CDR3 covers 14 residues. Trimming left V 3 bases short and J 2 bases short, with 10 bases between. Germline assignment: CDR1 LNHNV and CDR2 YYDKDF (reference sequence). The CDR3 bases are TGTGCCACCAGCAGTAAGCGGTCACAAGAGACCCAGTACTTC. Protein: CATSSKRSQETQYF.